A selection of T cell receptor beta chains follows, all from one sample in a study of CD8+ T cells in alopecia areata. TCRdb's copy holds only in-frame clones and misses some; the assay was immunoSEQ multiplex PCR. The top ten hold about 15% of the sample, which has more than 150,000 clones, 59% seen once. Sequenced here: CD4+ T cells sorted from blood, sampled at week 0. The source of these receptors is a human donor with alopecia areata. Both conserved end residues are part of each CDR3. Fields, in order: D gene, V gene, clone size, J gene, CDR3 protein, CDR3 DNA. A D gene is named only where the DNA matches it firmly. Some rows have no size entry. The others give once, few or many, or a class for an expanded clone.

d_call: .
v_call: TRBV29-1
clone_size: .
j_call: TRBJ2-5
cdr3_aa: CSVEGLGAGLQETQYF
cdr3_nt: TGCAGCGTTGAGGGTTTGGGGGCGGGGCTCCAAGAGACCCAGTACTTC

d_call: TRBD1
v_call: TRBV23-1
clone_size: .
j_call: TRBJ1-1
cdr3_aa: CASSQVQGARAFF
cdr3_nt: TGCGCCAGCAGTCAGGTTCAGGGGGCGCGGGCTTTCTTT

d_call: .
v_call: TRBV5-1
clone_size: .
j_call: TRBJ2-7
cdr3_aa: CASSLRGSGVYEQYF
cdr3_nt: TGCGCCAGCAGCTTGCGTGGGTCGGGCGTCTACGAGCAGTACTTC

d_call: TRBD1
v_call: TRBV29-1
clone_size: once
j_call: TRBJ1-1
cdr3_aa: CSAGQGADTEAFF
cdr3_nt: TGCAGCGCCGGACAGGGGGCGGACACTGAAGCTTTCTTT

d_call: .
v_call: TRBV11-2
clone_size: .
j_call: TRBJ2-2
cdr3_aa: CASRRQEGTGELFF
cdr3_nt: TGTGCCAGCAGAAGGCAGGAGGGCACCGGGGAGCTGTTTTTT

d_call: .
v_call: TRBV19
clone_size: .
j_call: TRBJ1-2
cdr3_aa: CATGRGGTF
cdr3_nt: TGTGCCACAGGCCGAGGGGGGACCTTC

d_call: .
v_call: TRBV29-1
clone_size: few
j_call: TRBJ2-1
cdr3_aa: CSVDQGYRDEQFF
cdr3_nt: TGCAGCGTTGACCAGGGCTACAGGGATGAGCAGTTCTTC

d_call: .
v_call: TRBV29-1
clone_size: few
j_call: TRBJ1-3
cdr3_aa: CSGGFGNTIYF
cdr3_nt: TGCAGCGGTGGCTTCGGAAACACCATATATTTT

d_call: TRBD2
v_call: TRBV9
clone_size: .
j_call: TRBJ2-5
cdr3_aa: CASSVGFSGETQYF
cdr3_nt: TGTGCCAGCAGCGTAGGTTTTAGCGGGGAGACCCAGTACTTC

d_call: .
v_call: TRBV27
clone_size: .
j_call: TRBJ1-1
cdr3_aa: CASRIRGGVTEAFF
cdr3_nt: TGTGCCAGCAGAATCAGGGGAGGCGTCACTGAAGCTTTCTTT

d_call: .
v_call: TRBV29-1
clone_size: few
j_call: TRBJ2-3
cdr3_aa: CSVGFTDTQYF
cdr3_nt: TGCAGCGTTGGTTTCACAGATACGCAGTATTTT

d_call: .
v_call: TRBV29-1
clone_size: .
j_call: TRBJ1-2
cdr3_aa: CSVEGEGGYGYTF
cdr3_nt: TGCAGCGTTGAAGGGGAAGGGGGTTATGGCTACACCTTC

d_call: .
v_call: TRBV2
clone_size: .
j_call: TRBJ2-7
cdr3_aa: CASSESGNEQYF
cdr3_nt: TGTGCCAGCAGTGAATCGGGAAACGAGCAGTACTTC

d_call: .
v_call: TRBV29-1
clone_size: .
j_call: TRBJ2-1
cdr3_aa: CSVAGGRGNDNEQFF
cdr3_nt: TGCAGCGTTGCGGGCGGCAGGGGAAACGACAATGAGCAGTTCTTC

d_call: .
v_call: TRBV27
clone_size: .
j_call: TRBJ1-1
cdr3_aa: CASSLRNFHFGEVSTEAFF
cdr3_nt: TGTGCCAGCAGTTTGAGGAACTTCCACTTCGGGGAAGTTTCCACTGAAGCTTTCTTT

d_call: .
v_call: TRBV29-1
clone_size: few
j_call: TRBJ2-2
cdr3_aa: CSVEQATGELFF
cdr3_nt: TGCAGCGTGGAACAGGCCACCGGGGAGCTGTTTTTT

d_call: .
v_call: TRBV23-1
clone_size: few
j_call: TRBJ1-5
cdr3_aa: CASTQGRGEQSNQPQHF
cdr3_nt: TGCGCCAGCACTCAAGGGAGGGGCGAACAAAGCAATCAGCCCCAGCATTTT

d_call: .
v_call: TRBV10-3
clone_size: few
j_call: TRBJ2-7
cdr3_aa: CAISGTEASYEQYF
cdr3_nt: TGTGCCATCAGTGGGACAGAAGCATCCTACGAGCAGTACTTC

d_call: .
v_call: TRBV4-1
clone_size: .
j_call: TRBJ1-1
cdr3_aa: CASSQDYSFPALRAEAFF
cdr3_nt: TGCGCCAGCAGCCAAGATTATTCCTTCCCAGCCTTAAGGGCTGAAGCTTTCTTT

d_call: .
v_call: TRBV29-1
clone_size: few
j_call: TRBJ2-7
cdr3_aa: CSVGTGSGEQYF
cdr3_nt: TGCAGCGTTGGGACGGGATCCGGCGAGCAGTACTTC

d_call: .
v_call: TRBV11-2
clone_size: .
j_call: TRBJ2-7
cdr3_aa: CASSLVSGGTSGEQYF
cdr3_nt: TGTGCCAGCAGCTTAGTGTCCGGGGGAACCTCAGGCGAGCAGTACTTC

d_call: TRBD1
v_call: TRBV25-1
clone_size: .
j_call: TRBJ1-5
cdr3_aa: CASSEAQGLQPQHF
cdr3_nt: TGTGCCAGCAGTGAGGCACAGGGGTTGCAGCCCCAGCATTTT

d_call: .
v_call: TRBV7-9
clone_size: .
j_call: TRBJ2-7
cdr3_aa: CASSPSSEQYF
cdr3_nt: TGTGCCAGCAGCCCCTCCTCCGAGCAGTACTTC

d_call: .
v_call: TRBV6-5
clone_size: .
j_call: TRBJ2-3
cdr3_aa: CASSYNSRATQYF
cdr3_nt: TGTGCCAGCAGTTATAACTCCCGGGCTACGCAGTATTTT

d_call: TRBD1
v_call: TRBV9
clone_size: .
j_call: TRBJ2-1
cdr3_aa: CASSGGGQGYNEQFF
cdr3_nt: TGTGCCAGCAGCGGAGGGGGACAGGGCTACAATGAGCAGTTCTTC

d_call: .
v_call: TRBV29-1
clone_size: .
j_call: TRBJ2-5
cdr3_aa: CSVGPVLQETQYF
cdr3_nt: TGCAGCGTTGGCCCAGTTCTCCAAGAGACCCAGTACTTC

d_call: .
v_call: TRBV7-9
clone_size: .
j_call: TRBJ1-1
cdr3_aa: CASSLALGQRNTEAFF
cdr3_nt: TGTGCCAGCAGCTTAGCTTTAGGGCAGCGGAACACTGAAGCTTTCTTT

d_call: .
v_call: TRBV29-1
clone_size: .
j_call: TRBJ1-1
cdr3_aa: CSVGPQMNTEAFF
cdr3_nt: TGCAGCGTTGGGCCCCAGATGAACACTGAAGCTTTCTTT

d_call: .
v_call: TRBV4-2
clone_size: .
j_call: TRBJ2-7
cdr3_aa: CASSQESWVSTSEQYF
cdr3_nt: TGTGCCAGCAGCCAAGAGAGTTGGGTCTCTACGTCCGAGCAGTACTTC

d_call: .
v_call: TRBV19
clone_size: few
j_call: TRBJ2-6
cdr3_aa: CASSTRGAGANVLTF
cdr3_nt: TGTGCCAGTAGTACCCGTGGTGCTGGGGCCAACGTCCTGACTTTC

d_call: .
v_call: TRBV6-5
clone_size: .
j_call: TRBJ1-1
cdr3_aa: CASSLGGRRTEAFF
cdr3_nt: TGTGCCAGCAGTTTGGGGGGGCGCCGAACTGAAGCTTTCTTT

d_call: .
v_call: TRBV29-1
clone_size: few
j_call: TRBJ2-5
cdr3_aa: CSVAAGRETQYF
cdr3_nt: TGCAGCGTTGCAGCAGGGAGGGAGACCCAGTACTTC

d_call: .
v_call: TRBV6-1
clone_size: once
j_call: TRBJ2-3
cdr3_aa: CASGDTPTTQYF
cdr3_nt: TGTGCCAGCGGAGACACACCAACCACGCAGTATTTT

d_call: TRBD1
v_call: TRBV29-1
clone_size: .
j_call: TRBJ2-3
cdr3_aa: CSVLRQGGYTDTQYF
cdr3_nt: TGCAGCGTCCTCCGACAGGGGGGGTACACAGATACGCAGTATTTT

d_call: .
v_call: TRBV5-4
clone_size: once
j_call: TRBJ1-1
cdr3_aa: CASYKGQLENTEAFF
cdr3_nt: TGTGCCAGCTATAAAGGACAGCTCGAGAACACTGAAGCTTTCTTT